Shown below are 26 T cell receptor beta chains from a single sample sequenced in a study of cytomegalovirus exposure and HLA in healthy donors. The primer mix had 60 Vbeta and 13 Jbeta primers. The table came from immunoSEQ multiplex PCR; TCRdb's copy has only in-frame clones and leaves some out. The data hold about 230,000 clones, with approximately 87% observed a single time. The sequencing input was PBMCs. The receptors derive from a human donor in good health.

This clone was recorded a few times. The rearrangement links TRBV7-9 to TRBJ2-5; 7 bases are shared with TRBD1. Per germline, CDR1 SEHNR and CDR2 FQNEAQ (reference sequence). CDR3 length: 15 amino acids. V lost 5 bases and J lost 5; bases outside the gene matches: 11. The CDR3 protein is CASSAGTGAGETQYF. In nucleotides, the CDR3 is TGTGCCAGCAGCGCGGGCACAGGGGCCGGGGAGACCCAGTACTTC.

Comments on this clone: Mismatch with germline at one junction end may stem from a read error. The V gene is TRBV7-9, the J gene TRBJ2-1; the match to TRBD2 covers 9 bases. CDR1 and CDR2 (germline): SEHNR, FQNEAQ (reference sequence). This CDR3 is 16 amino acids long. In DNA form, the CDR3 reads TGTTCCAGCAGCTTAAGCCTAGCGGGGTCCTACAATGAGCAGTTCTTC. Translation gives CSSSLSLAGSYNEQFF.

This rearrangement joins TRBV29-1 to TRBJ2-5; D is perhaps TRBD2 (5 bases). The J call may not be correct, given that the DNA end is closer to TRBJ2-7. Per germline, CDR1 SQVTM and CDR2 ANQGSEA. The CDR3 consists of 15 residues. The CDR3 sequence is CSVEGTGESSYEQYF. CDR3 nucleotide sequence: TGCAGCGTTGAAGGTACCGGGGAAAGCTCCTACGAGCAGTACTTC.

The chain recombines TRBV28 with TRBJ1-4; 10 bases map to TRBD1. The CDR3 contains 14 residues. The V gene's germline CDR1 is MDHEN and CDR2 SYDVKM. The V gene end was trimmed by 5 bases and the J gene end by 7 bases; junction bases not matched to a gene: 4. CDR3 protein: CASSGTGVSEKLFF. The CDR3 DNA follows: TGTGCCAGCAGTGGGACAGGGGTCAGTGAAAAACTGTTTTTT. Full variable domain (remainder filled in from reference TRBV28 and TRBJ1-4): DVKVTQSSRYLVKRTGEKVFLECVQDMDHENMFWYRQDPGLGLRLIYFSYDVKMKEKGDIPEGYSVSREKKERFSLILESASTNQTSMYLCASSGTGVSEKLFFGSGTQLSVL.

CDR3 bases: TGCGCCAGCAGCTTGGTGCCAGGGGGCACCTACGAGCAGTACTTC. It is translated as CASSLVPGGTYEQYF. The chain couples TRBV5-1 to TRBJ2-7; 8 bases agree with TRBD1. The CDR3 contains 15 residues. The ends lost 0 bases at V and 2 bases at J; junction bases unmatched: 4. Per germline, CDR1 SGHRS and CDR2 YFSETQ.

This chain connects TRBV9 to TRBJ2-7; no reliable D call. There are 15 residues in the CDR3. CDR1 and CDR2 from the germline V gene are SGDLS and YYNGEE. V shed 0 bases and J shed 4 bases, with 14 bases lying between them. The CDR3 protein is CASSVGSERVYEQYF. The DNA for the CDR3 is TGTGCCAGCAGCGTAGGGTCTGAAAGAGTTTACGAGCAGTACTTC.

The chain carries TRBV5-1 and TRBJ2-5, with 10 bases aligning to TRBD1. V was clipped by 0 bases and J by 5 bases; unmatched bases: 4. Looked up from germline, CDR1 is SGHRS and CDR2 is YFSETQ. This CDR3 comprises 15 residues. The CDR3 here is CASSLGDRGRETQYF. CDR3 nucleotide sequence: TGCGCCAGCAGCTTGGGGGACAGGGGCAGGGAGACCCAGTACTTC.

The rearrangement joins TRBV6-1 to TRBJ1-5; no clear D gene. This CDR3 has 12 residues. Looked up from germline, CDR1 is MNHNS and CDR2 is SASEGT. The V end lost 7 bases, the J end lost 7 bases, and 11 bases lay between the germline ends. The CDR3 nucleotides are TGTGCCAGCAACCTTGAGGGCCAGCCCCAGCATTTT. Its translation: CASNLEGQPQHF.

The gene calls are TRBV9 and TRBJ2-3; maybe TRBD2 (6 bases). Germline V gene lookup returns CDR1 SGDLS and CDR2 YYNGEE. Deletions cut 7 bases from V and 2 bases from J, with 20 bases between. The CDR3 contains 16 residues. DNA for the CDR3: TGTGCCAGCGGGCGGATCGGGACTGGGGTCACAGATACGCAGTATTTT. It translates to CASGRIGTGVTDTQYF.

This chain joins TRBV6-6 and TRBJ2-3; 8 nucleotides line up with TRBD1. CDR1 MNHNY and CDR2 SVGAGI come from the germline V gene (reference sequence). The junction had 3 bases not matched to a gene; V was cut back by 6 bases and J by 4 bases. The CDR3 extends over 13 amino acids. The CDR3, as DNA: TGTGCCAGCAGGGACAGGGTAGCAGATACGCAGTATTTT. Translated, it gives CASRDRVADTQYF.

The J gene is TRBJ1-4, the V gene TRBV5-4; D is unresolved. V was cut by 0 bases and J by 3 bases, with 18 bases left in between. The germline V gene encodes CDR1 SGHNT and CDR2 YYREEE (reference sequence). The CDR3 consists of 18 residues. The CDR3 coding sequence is TGTGCCAGCAGCTTGGCCGGGAGTTTCTCAGGCCCTAATGAAAAACTGTTTTTT. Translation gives CASSLAGSFSGPNEKLFF.

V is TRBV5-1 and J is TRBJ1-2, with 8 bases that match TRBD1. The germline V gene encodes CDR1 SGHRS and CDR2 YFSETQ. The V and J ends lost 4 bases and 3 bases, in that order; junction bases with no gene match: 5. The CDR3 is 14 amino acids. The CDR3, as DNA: TGCGCCAGCAGCACAAGACAGGGGTACTATGGCTACACCTTC. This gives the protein CASSTRQGYYGYTF. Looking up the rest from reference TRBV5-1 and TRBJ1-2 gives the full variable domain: KAGVTQTPRYLIKTRGQQVTLSCSPISGHRSVSWYQQTPGQGLQFLFEYFSETQRNKGNFPGRFSGRQFSNSRSEMNVSTLELGDSALYLCASSTRQGYYGYTFGSGTRLTVV.

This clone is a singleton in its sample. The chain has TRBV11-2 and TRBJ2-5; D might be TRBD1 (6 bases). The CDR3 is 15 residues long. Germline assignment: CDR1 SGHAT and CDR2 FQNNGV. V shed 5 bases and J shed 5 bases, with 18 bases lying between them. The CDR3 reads CASSPFEGQGETQYF. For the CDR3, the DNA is TGTGCCAGCAGCCCATTCGAGGGGCAGGGGGAGACCCAGTACTTC.

CDR3 DNA: TGTGCCAGCAGCACCTCGACAGGGCTGGATCAGCCCCAGCATTTT. Translation: CASSTSTGLDQPQHF. The V and J genes are TRBV7-3 and TRBJ1-5; TRBD1 aligns across 7 bases. The length of the CDR3 is 15 residues. Trimming cost V 5 bases and J 5 bases; bases outside gene matches: 9. The germline gives CDR1 SGHTA, CDR2 FQGTGA.

CDR3 protein: CASSRLGTGAFYEQYF. The CDR3 DNA reads TGTGCCAGCAGCCGACTTGGGACAGGGGCTTTCTACGAGCAGTACTTC. The rearrangement uses TRBV27 and TRBJ2-7; 10 bases are shared with TRBD1. The CDR3 loop spans 16 amino acids. Germline V gives CDR1 MNHEY, CDR2 SMNVEV (reference sequence). V dropped 6 bases and J dropped 3; count of bases not matched to a gene: 11.

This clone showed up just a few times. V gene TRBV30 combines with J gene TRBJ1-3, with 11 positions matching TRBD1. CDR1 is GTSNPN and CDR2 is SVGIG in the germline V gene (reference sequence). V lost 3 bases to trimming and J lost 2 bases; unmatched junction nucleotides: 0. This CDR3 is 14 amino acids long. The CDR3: CAWRGQGAGNTIYF. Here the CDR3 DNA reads TGTGCCTGGAGGGGACAGGGGGCTGGAAACACCATATATTTT.

For the CDR3, the DNA is TGCGCCAGCAGCTTGATTGCGATGAACACCGGGGAGCTGTTTTTT. It encodes CASSLIAMNTGELFF. V usage is TRBV5-1 and J usage is TRBJ2-2; D not certain. This CDR3 has 15 residues. Germline V gives CDR1 SGHRS, CDR2 YFSETQ. Trimming removed 1 base at V and 1 base at J, with 8 bases between. Full variable domain (remainder filled in from reference TRBV5-1 and TRBJ2-2): KAGVTQTPRYLIKTRGQQVTLSCSPISGHRSVSWYQQTPGQGLQFLFEYFSETQRNKGNFPGRFSGRQFSNSRSEMNVSTLELGDSALYLCASSLIAMNTGELFFGEGSRLTVL.

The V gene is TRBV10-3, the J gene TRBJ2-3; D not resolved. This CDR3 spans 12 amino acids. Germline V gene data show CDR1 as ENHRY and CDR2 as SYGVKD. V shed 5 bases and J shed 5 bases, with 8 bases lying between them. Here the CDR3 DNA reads TGTGCCATCAGTCAAAACGGAGATACGCAGTATTTT. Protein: CAISQNGDTQYF.

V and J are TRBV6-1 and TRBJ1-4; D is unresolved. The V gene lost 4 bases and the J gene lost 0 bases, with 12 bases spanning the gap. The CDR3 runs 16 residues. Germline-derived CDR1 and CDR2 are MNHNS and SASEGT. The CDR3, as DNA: TGTGCCAGCAGTGGGGTCCGCCTAGCAACTAATGAAAAACTGTTTTTT. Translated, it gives CASSGVRLATNEKLFF.

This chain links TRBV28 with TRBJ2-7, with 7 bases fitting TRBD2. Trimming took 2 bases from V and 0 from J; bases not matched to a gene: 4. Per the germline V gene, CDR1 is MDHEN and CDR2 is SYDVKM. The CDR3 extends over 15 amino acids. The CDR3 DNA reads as TGTGCCAGCAGTTTAACGGGAGGTAGCTCCTACGAGCAGTACTTC. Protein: CASSLTGGSSYEQYF.

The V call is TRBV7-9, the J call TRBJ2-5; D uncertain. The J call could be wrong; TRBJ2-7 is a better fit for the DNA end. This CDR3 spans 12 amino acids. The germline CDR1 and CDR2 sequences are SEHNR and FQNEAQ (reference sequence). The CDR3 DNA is TGTGCCAGCAGCTTAGGTGGTTCCGAGCAGTACTTC. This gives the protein CASSLGGSEQYF.

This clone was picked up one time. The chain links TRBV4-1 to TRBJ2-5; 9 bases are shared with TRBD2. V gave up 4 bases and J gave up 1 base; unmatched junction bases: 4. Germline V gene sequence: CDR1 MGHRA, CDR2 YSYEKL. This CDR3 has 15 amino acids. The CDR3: CASSPRTSVQETQYF. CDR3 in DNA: TGCGCCAGCAGCCCCCGGACTAGCGTCCAAGAGACCCAGTACTTC.

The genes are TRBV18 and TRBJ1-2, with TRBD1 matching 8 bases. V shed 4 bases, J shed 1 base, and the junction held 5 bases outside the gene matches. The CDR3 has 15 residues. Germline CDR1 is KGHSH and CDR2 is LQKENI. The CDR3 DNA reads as TGTGCCAGCTCACTAAGACAGGGGATTAACTATGGCTACACCTTC. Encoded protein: CASSLRQGINYGYTF.

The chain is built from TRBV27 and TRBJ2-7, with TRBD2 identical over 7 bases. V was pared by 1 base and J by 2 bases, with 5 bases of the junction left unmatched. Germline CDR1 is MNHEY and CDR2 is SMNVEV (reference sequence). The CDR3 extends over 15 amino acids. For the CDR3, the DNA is TGTGCCAGCAGTTTATGGGCAGGGACTACCTACGAGCAGTACTTC. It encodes CASSLWAGTTYEQYF.

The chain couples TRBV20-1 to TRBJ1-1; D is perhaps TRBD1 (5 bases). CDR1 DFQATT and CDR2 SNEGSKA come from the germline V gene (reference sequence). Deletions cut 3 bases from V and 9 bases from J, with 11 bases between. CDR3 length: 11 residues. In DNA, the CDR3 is TGCAGTGCTAGGGCAGGGATTCAAGCTTTCTTT. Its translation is CSARAGIQAFF.

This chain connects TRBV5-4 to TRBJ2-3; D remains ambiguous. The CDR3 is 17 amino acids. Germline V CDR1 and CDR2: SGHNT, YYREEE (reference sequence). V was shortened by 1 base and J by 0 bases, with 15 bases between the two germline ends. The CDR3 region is CASSLFPSLLSTDTQYF. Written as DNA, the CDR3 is TGTGCCAGCAGCTTGTTCCCAAGCCTGCTAAGCACAGATACGCAGTATTTT. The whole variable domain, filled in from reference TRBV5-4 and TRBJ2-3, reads ETGVTQSPTHLIKTRGQQVTLRCSSQSGHNTVSWYQQALGQGPQFIFQYYREEENGRGNFPPRFSGLQFPNYSSELNVNALELDDSALYLCASSLFPSLLSTDTQYFGPGTRLTVL.